The clone carrying this T cell receptor beta chain was counted at least ten times. Its antigen is not known. The data were obtained in a study of neurological immune-mediated disorders. Study-wide results and limits: The repertoires of 18 of 34 multiple sclerosis patients were placed by phylogenetic grouping in a single related-CDR3 cluster, which may be a signature.

There are 11 residues in the CDR3. The V and J ends lost 8 bases and 14 bases respectively, with 13 bases between them. CDR1 is ENHRY, CDR2 SYGVKD, per germline. The cDNA was synthesized by means of template-switch 5'RACE, which was carried out with 10-nucleotide random UMIs. In TCRdb, the 5' RACE reads were re-called with MiXCR into one record per CDR3 protein. Of some 66,000 distinct CDR3 sequences in the sample, less than 5.5% were seen once. What was sequenced was PBMCs. The sequence was obtained from a man between 25 and 39 years old with multiple sclerosis. V gene TRBV10-3 combines with J gene TRBJ1-6; D is perhaps TRBD1 (5 bases). The DNA for the CDR3 is TGTGCCATCGGGGGACTTCTTACCCTCCACTTT. Protein product: CAIGGLLTLHF.